This entry describes one T cell receptor (beta chain). As yet, its antigen is unknown. This entry comes from a study of regulatory dendritic cells for organ transplantation. CDR3 length: 15 residues. Looked up from germline, CDR1 is SGDLS and CDR2 is YYNGEE. Trimming shortened V by 0 bases and J by 7 bases, and 16 bases separated the two germline ends. Sequencing was performed with immunoSEQ multiplex PCR; in TCRdb, only in-frame clones are kept and a portion is missing. The sample gives fewer than 40,000 clones, about 89% of which show up once; 0.055% to 0.08% is in the top ten. Naive CD45RA+ and memory CD45RO+ CD4+ or CD8+ T cells were FACS-sorted. Notes on the study in general: Memory CD8+ clonal expansion seemed more limited with regulatory than mature dendritic cells.

Sequencing was done on a sample of naive CD4+ T cells from blood. Subset here: CD45RA+ naive T cells. The chain couples TRBV9 to TRBJ1-2; no firm D call. The receptor was derived from a human donor in good health. CDR3: CASSVDSYSSRGYTF. The CDR3 DNA sequence: TGTGCCAGCAGCGTAGATTCTTACTCTAGTCGTGGCTACACCTTC.